This entry lists 29 T cell receptor beta chains sequenced from one sample in a study of T cell responses to AZD1222 COVID-19 vaccine. Repertoires were generated with immunoSEQ multiplex PCR, while TCRdb's copy carries only in-frame clones and drops some. Here the sample spans about 84,000 clones, over 75% being singletons. Specimen: peripheral blood, collected 28 days after the second AZD1222 dose. Receptors were obtained from an adult who received the AZD1222 COVID-19 vaccine.

The gene calls are TRBV30 and TRBJ2-1; D not resolved. The CDR3 loop spans 11 amino acids. In germline, CDR1 is GTSNPN, CDR2 SVGIG (reference sequence). Trimming took off 0 bases at V and 8 bases at J, with 5 bases between the two ends. DNA for the CDR3: TGTGCCTGGAGTGTACGGTATGAGCAGTTCTTC. This encodes CAWSVRYEQFF.

The rearrangement joins TRBV6-5 to TRBJ1-2, with TRBD1 matching over 8 bases. The trim removed 6 bases at V and 3 bases at J, leaving 9 bases unmatched. CDR3 size: 15 residues. CDR1 is MNHEY and CDR2 is SVGAGI in the germline V gene. This CDR3 is CASRADRGSYYGYTF. In DNA form, the CDR3 reads TGTGCCAGCAGGGCAGACAGGGGCTCATACTATGGCTACACCTTC.

The chain carries TRBV7-2 and TRBJ2-3; D unresolved. Between the trimmed V and J ends, which lost 4 bases and 4 bases, there was a span of 15 bases. The germline gives CDR1 SGHTA, CDR2 FQGNSA. The CDR3 is 15 amino acids. In DNA, the CDR3 is TGTGCCAGCAGCTGGCGTACAGATCCGGCAGATACGCAGTATTTT. Amino acid sequence: CASSWRTDPADTQYF. The full variable domain, its missing parts supplied by reference TRBV7-2 and TRBJ2-3, is GAGVSQSPSNKVTEKGKDVELRCDPISGHTALYWYRQSLGQGLEFLIYFQGNSAPDKSGLPSDRFSAERTGGSVSTLTIQRTQQEDSAVYLCASSWRTDPADTQYFGPGTRLTVL.

The rearrangement uses TRBV3-1 (or the pseudogene TRBV3-2) and TRBJ1-1, with D uncertain. V was pared by 6 bases and J by 1 base, with 9 bases between. Germline CDR1 is LGHDT and CDR2 is YNNKEL (reference sequence). The CDR3 loop spans 13 amino acids. CDR3 bases: TGTGCCAGCAGTCCTCCCGGGAACACTGAAGCTTTCTTT. The encoded protein is CASSPPGNTEAFF.

The V gene is TRBV30, the J gene TRBJ1-5; possible D gene TRBD1, 6 bases. The CDR3 is 14 amino acids. Germline V gene lookup returns CDR1 GTSNPN and CDR2 SVGIG (reference sequence). The V gene lost 1 base and the J gene lost 7 bases, with 14 bases spanning the gap. The CDR3 nucleotides are TGTGCCTGGAGTGAAAGTCCTGGGGGCCAGCCCCAGCATTTT. It codes for CAWSESPGGQPQHF.

The chain combines TRBV2 with TRBJ1-4; 7 positions match TRBD1. This CDR3 region has 15 residues. Germline CDR1 SNHLY, CDR2 FYNNEI. Trimming removed 0 bases from V and 10 bases from J; junction bases left unmatched: 8. The CDR3 is CASSEANRGWGKLFF. The CDR3, as DNA: TGTGCCAGCAGTGAAGCTAACAGGGGATGGGGAAAACTGTTTTTT.

The V gene is TRBV6-1, the J gene TRBJ1-3; the D is unclear. V was clipped by 1 base and J by 0 bases, with 7 bases between them. Germline CDR1 reads MNHNS; CDR2 reads SASEGT. The CDR3 covers 15 residues. The chain's CDR3 is CASSEGHDSGNTIYF. The CDR3 DNA sequence: TGTGCCAGCAGTGAAGGTCATGACTCTGGAAACACCATATATTTT.

V is TRBV6-5 and J is TRBJ2-1; 7 bases match TRBD1. V was pared by 5 bases and J by 6 bases, with 4 bases of the junction left unmatched. Germline CDR1 and CDR2: MNHEY and SVGAGI. The CDR3 loop spans 13 amino acids. CDR3 in amino acids: CASSTYRGNEQFF. The DNA of the CDR3 is TGTGCCAGCAGTACATACAGGGGCAATGAGCAGTTCTTC.

This clone was observed a single time. This chain links TRBV9 with TRBJ2-1; weak D call: TRBD1 (6 bases). Per the germline V gene, CDR1 is SGDLS and CDR2 is YYNGEE. This CDR3 has 16 amino acids. V lost 0 bases and J lost 2, with 12 bases in between. The CDR3 sequence: CASSVGFWTAYNEQFF. The CDR3 DNA reads as TGTGCCAGCAGCGTAGGATTTTGGACAGCCTACAATGAGCAGTTCTTC.

V is TRBV5-4 and J is TRBJ1-1; D ambiguous. V was cut by 0 bases and J by 7 bases, with 4 bases left in between. CDR3 length equals 11 residues. Germline loops: CDR1 SGHNT, CDR2 YYREEE (reference sequence). The CDR3 protein is CASSLGLEAFF. The CDR3 DNA is TGTGCCAGCAGCTTGGGACTTGAAGCTTTCTTT.

The chain couples TRBV27 to TRBJ2-6, with a tentative D call TRBD1 (5 bases). The CDR3 length is 15 residues. Germline assignment: CDR1 MNHEY and CDR2 SMNVEV (reference sequence). V was cut by 2 bases and J by 12 bases, with 17 bases left in between. CDR3 coding DNA: TGTGCCAGCAGTTTAGGGGCGCCAACGGTCGGCGTCCTGACTTTC. It encodes CASSLGAPTVGVLTF.

The V gene is TRBV27, the J gene TRBJ1-2, with D maybe TRBD1 (5 bases). This CDR3 spans 14 amino acids. Trimming took 5 bases from V and 4 from J, leaving 14 bases between them. Germline CDR1 is MNHEY and CDR2 is SMNVEV (reference sequence). CDR3: CASSPQGVIYGYTF. CDR3 DNA sequence: TGTGCCAGCAGTCCTCAGGGAGTCATCTATGGCTACACCTTC.

Remarks on this clone: Other DNA sequences within the sample encode an identical CDR3. The rearrangement uses TRBV5-1 and TRBJ2-3; 10 positions match TRBD2. Germline assignment: CDR1 SGHRS and CDR2 YFSETQ. V dropped 0 bases and J dropped 1; count of bases not matched to a gene: 2. The CDR3 totals 16 residues. The CDR3 DNA reads as TGCGCCAGCAGCTTGGGGCTAGCGGGGGGCACAGATACGCAGTATTTT. It specifies CASSLGLAGGTDTQYF.

This clone appeared a single time. The V call is TRBV6-6, the J call TRBJ1-6; D remains unclear. Between the trimmed V and J ends, which lost 5 bases and 6 bases, there was a span of 11 bases. The CDR3 consists of 14 residues. Germline V lookup: CDR1 MNHNY, CDR2 SVGAGI (reference sequence). CDR3 sequence (DNA): TGTGCCAGCAGTGACAACGGTTTTAATTCACCCCTCCACTTT. Residues: CASSDNGFNSPLHF.

Of note for this clone: The junction differs from germline at one of its ends, possibly a read error. The rearrangement uses TRBV2 and TRBJ2-1, with 10 bases that match TRBD2. The CDR3 length is 16 residues. CDR1 is SNHLY and CDR2 is FYNNEI in the germline V gene. The CDR3 loop is CASREERGGVSNEQFF. The CDR3 coding sequence is TGTGCCAGCAGGGAAGAGCGGGGGGGCGTTAGCAATGAGCAGTTCTTC.

Worth noting for this clone: One end of the junction is discordant with germline, which a read error may explain. This chain joins TRBV28 and TRBJ1-2, with TRBD1 matching over 8 bases. This CDR3 spans 13 amino acids. Germline V gene lookup returns CDR1 MDHEN and CDR2 SYDVKM. As DNA, the CDR3 is TGTGCCAGCAGTCCTCAGGACAGGGTTTCTTATCGCTTC. It encodes CASSPQDRVSYRF.

The gene calls are TRBV18 and TRBJ1-5; no definite D call. The CDR3 extends over 13 amino acids. Between the trimmed V and J ends, which lost 4 bases and 5 bases, there was a span of 9 bases. The germline V gene has CDR1 KGHSH and CDR2 LQKENI. The CDR3 loop is CASSLDYDQPQHF. CDR3 nucleotide sequence: TGTGCCAGCTCACTTGATTATGATCAGCCCCAGCATTTT.

This chain links TRBV11-2 with TRBJ1-5, with D tentatively TRBD1 (5 bases). Trimming shortened V by 3 bases and J by 2 bases, and 11 bases separated the two germline ends. This CDR3 has 15 residues. Germline CDR1 is SGHAT and CDR2 is FQNNGV. For the CDR3, the DNA is TGTGCCAGCAGCTTTGGGCAGGGCGGCAATCAGCCCCAGCATTTT. This codes for CASSFGQGGNQPQHF.

In its sample, this clone was seen a few times. The chain is built from TRBV28 and TRBJ1-1; D unclear. Germline V gene data show CDR1 as MDHEN and CDR2 as SYDVKM. The V end was cut by 4 bases, the J end by 0 bases, with 9 bases between. The CDR3 extends over 14 amino acids. The CDR3 region has the DNA TGTGCCAGCAGTTCCGCGACGGTGAACACTGAAGCTTTCTTT. Translated, it gives CASSSATVNTEAFF. Using reference TRBV28 and TRBJ1-1 for the parts outside the CDR3, the full variable domain is DVKVTQSSRYLVKRTGEKVFLECVQDMDHENMFWYRQDPGLGLRLIYFSYDVKMKEKGDIPEGYSVSREKKERFSLILESASTNQTSMYLCASSSATVNTEAFFGQGTRLTVV.

The chain is built from TRBV28 and TRBJ2-7; perhaps TRBD2 as D (7 bases). Germline CDR1 MDHEN, CDR2 SYDVKM. Trimming removed 1 base from V and 6 bases from J, with 16 bases in between. This CDR3 comprises 15 residues. This CDR3 reads CASSLYAGEGSEQYF. DNA for the CDR3: TGTGCCAGCAGTTTATACGCAGGGGAGGGGAGCGAGCAGTACTTC.

The CDR3 sequence: CATTRRQGNEQYF. CDR3 nucleotide sequence: TGTGCCACAACCCGGAGACAGGGGAACGAGCAGTACTTC. This chain links TRBV6-5 with TRBJ2-7; 8 bases match TRBD1. The V and J ends lost 10 bases and 5 bases, in that order; junction bases with no gene match: 10. This CDR3 spans 13 amino acids. Germline lookup yields CDR1 MNHEY and CDR2 SVGAGI.

The chain's CDR3 is CSASSGNQPQHF. CDR3 nucleotide sequence: TGCAGTGCTAGTTCAGGGAATCAGCCCCAGCATTTT. The rearrangement joins TRBV20-1 to TRBJ1-5; D might be TRBD1 (5 bases). This CDR3 is 12 amino acids long. Germline loops: CDR1 DFQATT, CDR2 SNEGSKA (reference sequence). V was shortened by 3 bases and J by 4 bases, with 7 bases between the two germline ends.

The V call is TRBV15, the J call TRBJ2-7; tentative D call: TRBD1 (6 bases). Trimming took 1 base from V and 2 from J, leaving 12 bases between them. This CDR3 contains 15 residues. CDR1 and CDR2 (germline): LNHNV, YYDKDF (reference sequence). In nucleotides, the CDR3 is TGTGCCACCAGCAGAGTCACAGGGTTAACCTACGAGCAGTACTTC. The encoded protein is CATSRVTGLTYEQYF.

This rearrangement joins TRBV19 to TRBJ1-5; TRBD1 is a possible D gene (5 bases). V was trimmed by 10 bases and J by 3 bases, leaving 16 bases between them. The CDR3 runs to 14 residues. Germline V lookup: CDR1 LNHDA, CDR2 SQIVND (reference sequence). CDR3 protein: CATGTAGTNQPQHF. CDR3 sequence (DNA): TGTGCCACCGGGACTGCCGGGACCAATCAGCCCCAGCATTTT.

The chain carries TRBV10-3 and TRBJ2-5; D could derive from TRBD1 or TRBD2 (6 bases each). From germline, CDR1 is ENHRY and CDR2 SYGVKD. The CDR3 consists of 11 residues. The CDR3 loop reads CAVGGGETQYF. CDR3 DNA: TGTGCGGTCGGGGGCGGGGAGACCCAGTACTTC.

The rearrangement links TRBV6-1 to TRBJ1-2; D might be TRBD1 (5 bases). The V gene lost 3 bases and the J gene lost 8 bases, with 22 bases spanning the gap. The germline V gene encodes CDR1 MNHNS and CDR2 SASEGT. The CDR3 is 16 amino acids. The CDR3 sequence: CASSDANRGVDWGYTF. The CDR3 nucleotides are TGTGCCAGCAGTGATGCCAATAGAGGGGTGGACTGGGGCTACACCTTC.

This sequence joins TRBV18 and TRBJ1-4; D may be TRBD1 (6 bases). Trimming pared 6 bases from V and 3 bases from J, leaving 11 bases between. This CDR3 contains 14 residues. From germline, CDR1 is KGHSH and CDR2 LQKENI. The CDR3 protein is CASSPQGSNEKLFF. The CDR3 DNA reads as TGTGCCAGCTCGCCTCAGGGGTCTAATGAAAAACTGTTTTTT.

This chain links TRBV28 with TRBJ2-7; no clear D. With 7 bases removed from V and 2 bases from J, the gap between germline ends came to 9 bases. This CDR3 has 12 residues. In germline, CDR1 is MDHEN, CDR2 SYDVKM. CDR3 region: CASTREAYEQYF. Written as DNA, the CDR3 is TGTGCCAGCACGAGAGAAGCCTACGAGCAGTACTTC.

The table lists this clone with a few counts. CDR3 nucleotides: TGTGCCAGCCTCCGTCCGGGACAGGGAAATCAGCCCCAGCATTTT. Its protein product is CASLRPGQGNQPQHF. The genes are TRBV28 and TRBJ1-5; 9 bases are a match to TRBD1. Germline CDR1 MDHEN, CDR2 SYDVKM. The CDR3 sequence is 15 residues long. Trimming removed 8 bases from V and 4 bases from J; junction bases left unmatched: 9.